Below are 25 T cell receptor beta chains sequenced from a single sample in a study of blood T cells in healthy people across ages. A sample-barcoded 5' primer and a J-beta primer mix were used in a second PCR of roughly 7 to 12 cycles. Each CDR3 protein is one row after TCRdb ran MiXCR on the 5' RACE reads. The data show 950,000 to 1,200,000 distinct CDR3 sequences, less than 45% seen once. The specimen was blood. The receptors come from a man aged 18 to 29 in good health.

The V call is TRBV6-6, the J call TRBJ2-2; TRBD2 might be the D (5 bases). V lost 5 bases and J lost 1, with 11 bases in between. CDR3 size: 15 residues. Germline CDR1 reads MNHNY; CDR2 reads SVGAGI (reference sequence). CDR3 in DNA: TGTGCCAGCAGTACGTCCGGAGGGAACACCGGGGAGCTGTTTTTT. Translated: CASSTSGGNTGELFF.

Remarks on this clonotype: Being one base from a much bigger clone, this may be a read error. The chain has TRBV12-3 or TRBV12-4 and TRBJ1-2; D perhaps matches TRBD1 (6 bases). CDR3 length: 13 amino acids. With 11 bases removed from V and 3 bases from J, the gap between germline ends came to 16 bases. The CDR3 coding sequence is TGTGCCGGCCGGGACACCGGACACTATGGCTACACCTTC. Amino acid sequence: CAGRDTGHYGYTF.

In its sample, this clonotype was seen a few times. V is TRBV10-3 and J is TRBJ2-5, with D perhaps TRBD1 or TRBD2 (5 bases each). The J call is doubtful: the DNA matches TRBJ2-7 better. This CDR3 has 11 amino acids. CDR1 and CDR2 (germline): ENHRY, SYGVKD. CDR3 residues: CAIRDGYEQYF. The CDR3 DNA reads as TGTGCCATCCGGGACGGATACGAGCAGTACTTC.

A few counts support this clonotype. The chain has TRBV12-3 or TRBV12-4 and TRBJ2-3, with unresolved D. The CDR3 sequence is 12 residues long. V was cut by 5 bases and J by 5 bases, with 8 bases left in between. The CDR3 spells CASSPLLDTQYF. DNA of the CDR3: TGTGCCAGCAGTCCCCTACTAGATACGCAGTATTTT.

This CDR3 is CASSQFLAGGTNTGELFF. Written as DNA, the CDR3 is TGCGCCAGCAGCCAATTCCTAGCGGGGGGCACAAACACCGGGGAGCTGTTTTTT. The chain carries TRBV4-3 and TRBJ2-2, with 11 bases that match TRBD2. Per germline, CDR1 LGHNA and CDR2 YSLEER. The CDR3 extends over 18 amino acids. V lost 2 bases to trimming and J lost 2 bases; unmatched junction nucleotides: 7.

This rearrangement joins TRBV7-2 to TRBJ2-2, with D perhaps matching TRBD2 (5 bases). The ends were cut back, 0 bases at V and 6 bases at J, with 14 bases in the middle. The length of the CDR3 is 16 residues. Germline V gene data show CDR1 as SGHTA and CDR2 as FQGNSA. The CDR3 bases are TGTGCCAGCAGCTTAGCGCAAGGACTTGGGGCCGGGGAGCTGTTTTTT. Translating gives CASSLAQGLGAGELFF.

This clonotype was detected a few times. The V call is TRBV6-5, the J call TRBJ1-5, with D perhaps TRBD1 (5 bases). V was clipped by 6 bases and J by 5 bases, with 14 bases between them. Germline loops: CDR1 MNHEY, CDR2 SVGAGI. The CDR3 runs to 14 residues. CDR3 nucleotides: TGTGCCAGCAGCCGGGACCGACGTTATCAGCCCCAGCATTTT. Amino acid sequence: CASSRDRRYQPQHF.

The CDR3 DNA reads TGCAGTGCTAGAGAGGGGACTAGTCTCGAGACCCAGTACTTC. Translating gives CSAREGTSLETQYF. The rearrangement uses TRBV20-1 and TRBJ2-5, with 8 bases fitting TRBD2. The CDR3 extends over 14 amino acids. Germline CDR1 and CDR2: DFQATT and SNEGSKA (reference sequence). The V gene end was trimmed by 0 bases and the J gene end by 5 bases; junction bases not matched to a gene: 5.

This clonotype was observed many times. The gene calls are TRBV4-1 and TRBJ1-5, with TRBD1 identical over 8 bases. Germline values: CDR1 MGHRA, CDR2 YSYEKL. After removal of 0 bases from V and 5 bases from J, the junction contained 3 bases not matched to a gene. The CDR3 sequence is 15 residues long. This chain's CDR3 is CASSQEVTGDQPQHF. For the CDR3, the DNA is TGCGCCAGCAGCCAAGAGGTGACAGGGGATCAGCCCCAGCATTTT.

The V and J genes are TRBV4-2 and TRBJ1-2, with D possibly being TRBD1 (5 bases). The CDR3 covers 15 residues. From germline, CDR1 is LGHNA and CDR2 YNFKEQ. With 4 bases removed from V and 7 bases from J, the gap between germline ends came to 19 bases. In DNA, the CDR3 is TGTGCCAGCAGCCCCTCTTGGTACAGGTCCCTTGGCTACACCTTC. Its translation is CASSPSWYRSLGYTF.

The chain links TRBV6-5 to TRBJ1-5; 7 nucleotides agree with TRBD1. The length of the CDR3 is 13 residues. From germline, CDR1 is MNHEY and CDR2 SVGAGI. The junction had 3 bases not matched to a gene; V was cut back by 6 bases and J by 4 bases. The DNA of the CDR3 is TGTGCCAGCAGGGGACAGACTAATCAGCCCCAGCATTTT. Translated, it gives CASRGQTNQPQHF.

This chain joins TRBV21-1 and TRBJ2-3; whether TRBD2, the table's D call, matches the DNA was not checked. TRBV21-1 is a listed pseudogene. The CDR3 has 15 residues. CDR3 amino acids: CASSTSRPSTDTQYF. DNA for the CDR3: TGTGCCAGCAGCACCTCCCGACCTAGCACAGATACGCAGTATTTT.

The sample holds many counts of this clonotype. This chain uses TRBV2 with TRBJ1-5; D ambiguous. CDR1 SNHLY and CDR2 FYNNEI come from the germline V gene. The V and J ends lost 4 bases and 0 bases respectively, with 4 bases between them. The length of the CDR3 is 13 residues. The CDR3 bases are TGTGCCAGCAGTGTCTTTAGCAATCAGCCCCAGCATTTT. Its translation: CASSVFSNQPQHF. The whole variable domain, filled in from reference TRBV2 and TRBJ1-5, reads EPEVTQTPSHQVTQMGQEVILRCVPISNHLYFYWYRQILGQKVEFLVSFYNNEISEKSEIFDDQFSVERPDGSNFTLKIRSTKLEDSAMYFCASSVFSNQPQHFGDGTRLSIL.

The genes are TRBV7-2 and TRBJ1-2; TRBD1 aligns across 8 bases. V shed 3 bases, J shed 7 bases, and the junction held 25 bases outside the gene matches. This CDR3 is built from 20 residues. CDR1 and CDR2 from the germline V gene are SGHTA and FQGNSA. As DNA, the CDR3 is TGTGCCAGCAGCTTGAGTGGACCCGAGGGGTACAGGGGGATTCAGGGTGGCTACACCTTC. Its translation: CASSLSGPEGYRGIQGGYTF.

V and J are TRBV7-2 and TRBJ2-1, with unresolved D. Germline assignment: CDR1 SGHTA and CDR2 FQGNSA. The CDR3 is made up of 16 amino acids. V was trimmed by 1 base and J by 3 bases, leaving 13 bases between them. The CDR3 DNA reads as TGTGCCAGCAGCTTAGAAACCAGGCCTAACTACAATGAGCAGTTCTTC. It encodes CASSLETRPNYNEQFF.

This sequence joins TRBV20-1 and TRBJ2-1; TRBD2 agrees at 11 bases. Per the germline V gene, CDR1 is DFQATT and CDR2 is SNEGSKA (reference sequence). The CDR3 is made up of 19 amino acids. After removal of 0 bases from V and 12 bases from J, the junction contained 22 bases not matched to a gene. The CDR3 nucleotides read TGCAGTGCTAGAGATGGTGGTTTATTTGTTAGCGGGGGGGTTTCGGTGCAGTTCTTC. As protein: CSARDGGLFVSGGVSVQFF.

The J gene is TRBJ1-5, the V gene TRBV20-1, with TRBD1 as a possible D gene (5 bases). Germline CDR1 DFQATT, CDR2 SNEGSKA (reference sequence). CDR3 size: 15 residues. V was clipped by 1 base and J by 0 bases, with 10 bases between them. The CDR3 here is CSARGGDYSNQPQHF. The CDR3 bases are TGCAGTGCTAGAGGGGGCGACTATAGCAATCAGCCCCAGCATTTT.

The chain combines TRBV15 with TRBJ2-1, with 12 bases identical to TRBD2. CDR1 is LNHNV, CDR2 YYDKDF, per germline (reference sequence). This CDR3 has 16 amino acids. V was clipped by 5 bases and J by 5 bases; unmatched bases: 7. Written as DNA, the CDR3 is TGTGCCACCAGCCCCCGACTAGCGGGGGTAGACAATGAGCAGTTCTTC. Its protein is CATSPRLAGVDNEQFF.

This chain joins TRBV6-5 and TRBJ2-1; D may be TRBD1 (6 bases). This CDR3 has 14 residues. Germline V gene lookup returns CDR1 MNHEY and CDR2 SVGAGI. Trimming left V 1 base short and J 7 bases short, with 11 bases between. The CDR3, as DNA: TGTGCCAGCAGTTACTACGCAGGGGAGAATGAGCAGTTCTTC. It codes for CASSYYAGENEQFF.

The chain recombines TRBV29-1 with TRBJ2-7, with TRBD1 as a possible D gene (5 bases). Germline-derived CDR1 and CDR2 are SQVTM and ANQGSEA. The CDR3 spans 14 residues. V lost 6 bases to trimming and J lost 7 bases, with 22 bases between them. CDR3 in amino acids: CSVPSPDRYNEQYF. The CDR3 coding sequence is TGCAGCGTCCCTAGTCCCGACAGATACAATGAGCAGTACTTC.

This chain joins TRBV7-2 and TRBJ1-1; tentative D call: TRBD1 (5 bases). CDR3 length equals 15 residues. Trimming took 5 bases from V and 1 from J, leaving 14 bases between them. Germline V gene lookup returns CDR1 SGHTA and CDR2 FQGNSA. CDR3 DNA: TGTGCCAGCAGCCCACAAATTGACAGGAACACTGAAGCTTTCTTT. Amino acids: CASSPQIDRNTEAFF. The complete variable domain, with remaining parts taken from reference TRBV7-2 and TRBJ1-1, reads GAGVSQSPSNKVTEKGKDVELRCDPISGHTALYWYRQSLGQGLEFLIYFQGNSAPDKSGLPSDRFSAERTGGSVSTLTIQRTQQEDSAVYLCASSPQIDRNTEAFFGQGTRLTVV.

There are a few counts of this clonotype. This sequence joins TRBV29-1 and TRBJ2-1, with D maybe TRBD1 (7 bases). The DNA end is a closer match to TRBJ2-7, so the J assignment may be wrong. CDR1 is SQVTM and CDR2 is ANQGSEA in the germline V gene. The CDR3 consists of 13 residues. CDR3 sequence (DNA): TGCAGCGTTGACAGGGGGGCCTACAATGAGCAGTACTTC. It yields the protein CSVDRGAYNEQYF.

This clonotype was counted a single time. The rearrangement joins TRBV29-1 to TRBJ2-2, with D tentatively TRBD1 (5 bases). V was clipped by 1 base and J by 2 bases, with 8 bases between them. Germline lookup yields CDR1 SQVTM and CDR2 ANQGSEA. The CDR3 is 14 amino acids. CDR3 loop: CSVEGTLNTGELFF. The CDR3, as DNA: TGCAGCGTTGAAGGGACACTAAACACCGGGGAGCTGTTTTTT.

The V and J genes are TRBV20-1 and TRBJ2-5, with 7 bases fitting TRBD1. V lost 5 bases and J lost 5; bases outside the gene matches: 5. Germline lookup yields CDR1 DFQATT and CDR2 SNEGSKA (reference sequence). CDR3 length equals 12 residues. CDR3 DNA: TGCAGTGCTCGGGACAGATACGAGACCCAGTACTTC. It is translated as CSARDRYETQYF.

This CDR3 reads CASSLGGLDNEQYF. CDR3 coding DNA: TGTGCCAGCAGCTTAGGAGGTCTCGACAATGAGCAGTACTTC. This sequence joins TRBV7-3 and TRBJ2-7, with D maybe TRBD2 (5 bases). V shed 2 bases and J shed 7 bases, with 15 bases lying between them. This CDR3 spans 14 amino acids. From germline, CDR1 is SGHTA and CDR2 FQGTGA.